Reported below is one T cell receptor (beta chain). Its antigen is unidentified. The assay was immunoSEQ multiplex PCR, and TCRdb's table has in-frame clones only and misses some. The repertoire consists of fewer than 150,000 clones, with roughly 90% occurring once and the leading ten covering approximately 5.1%. This record comes from a study of Ad26.COV2.S vaccination and SARS-CoV-2 variants. Study outcomes and limitations: Participants in the vaccine arm had higher spike-specific TCR breadth; placebo recipients had lower. It was reported that spike-specific CD8+ and CD4+ T cell responses were substantially broad after vaccination.

The sequence derives from a human donor who had recovered from COVID-19. The source was peripheral blood, collected after recovery from COVID-19.

The CDR3 reads CASKLLWQTNTEAFF. The CDR3 DNA reads as TGTGCCAGCAAACTTTTGTGGCAGACGAACACTGAAGCTTTCTTT. The gene calls are TRBV2 and TRBJ1-1; D gene uncertain. The germline V gene has CDR1 SNHLY and CDR2 FYNNEI. This CDR3 has 15 residues. Deletions cut 7 bases from V and 1 base from J, with 16 bases between.